This T cell receptor (beta chain) was obtained from a study of T cell changes during pregnancy in multiple sclerosis. TCRdb's copy holds only in-frame clones and misses some; the assay was immunoSEQ multiplex PCR. The data contain tens of thousands of clones, nearly 95% of them singletons. Points on this clone: Other DNA sequences of this sample code for an identical CDR3.

V was pared by 5 bases and J by 2 bases, with 10 bases between. Germline V gene sequence: CDR1 MNHEY, CDR2 SMNVEV (reference sequence). CDR3 length equals 14 residues. The source was peripheral blood, collected after pregnancy. This clonotype originated in a female donor in good health, enrolled as a control in a pregnancy study. The chain has TRBV27 and TRBJ1-5; D unclear. For the CDR3, the DNA is TGTGCCAGCAGTCTTCGGGGTGGCAATCAGCCCCAGCATTTT. Its protein product is CASSLRGGNQPQHF.